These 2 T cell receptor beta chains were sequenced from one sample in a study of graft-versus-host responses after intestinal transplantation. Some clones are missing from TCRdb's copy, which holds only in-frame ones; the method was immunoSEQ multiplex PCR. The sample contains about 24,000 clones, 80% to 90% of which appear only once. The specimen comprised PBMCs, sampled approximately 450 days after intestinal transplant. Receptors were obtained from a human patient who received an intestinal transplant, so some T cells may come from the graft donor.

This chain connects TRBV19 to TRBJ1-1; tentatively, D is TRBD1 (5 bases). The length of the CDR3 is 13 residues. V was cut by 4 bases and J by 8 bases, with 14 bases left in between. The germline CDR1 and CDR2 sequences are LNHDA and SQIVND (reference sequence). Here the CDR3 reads CASSTGTLLEAFF. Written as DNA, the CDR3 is TGTGCCAGTAGTACCGGGACCCTACTCGAAGCTTTCTTT.

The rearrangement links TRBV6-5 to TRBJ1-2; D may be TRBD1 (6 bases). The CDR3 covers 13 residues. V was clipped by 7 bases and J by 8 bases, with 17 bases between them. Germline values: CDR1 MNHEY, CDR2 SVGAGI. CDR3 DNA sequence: TGTGCCAGCACCGACAAGGGGGGCTCAGGCTACACCTTC. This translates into CASTDKGGSGYTF.